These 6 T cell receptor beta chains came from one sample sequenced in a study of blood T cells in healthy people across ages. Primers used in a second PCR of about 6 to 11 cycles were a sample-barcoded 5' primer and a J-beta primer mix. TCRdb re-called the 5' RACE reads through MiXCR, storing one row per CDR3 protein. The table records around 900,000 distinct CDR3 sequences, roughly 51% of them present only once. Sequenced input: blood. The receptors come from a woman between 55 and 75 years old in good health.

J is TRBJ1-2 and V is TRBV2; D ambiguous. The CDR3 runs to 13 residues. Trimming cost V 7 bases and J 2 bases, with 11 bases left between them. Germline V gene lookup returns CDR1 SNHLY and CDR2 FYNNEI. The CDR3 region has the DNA TGTGCCAGCACCATAATACAAAACTATGGCTACACCTTC. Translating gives CASTIIQNYGYTF.

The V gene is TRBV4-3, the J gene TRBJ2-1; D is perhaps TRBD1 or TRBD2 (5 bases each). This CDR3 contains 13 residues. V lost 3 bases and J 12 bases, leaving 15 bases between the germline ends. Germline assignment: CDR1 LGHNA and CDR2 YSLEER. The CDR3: CASSHSVGVGQFF. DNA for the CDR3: TGCGCCAGCAGCCACTCTGTGGGGGTCGGGCAGTTCTTC.

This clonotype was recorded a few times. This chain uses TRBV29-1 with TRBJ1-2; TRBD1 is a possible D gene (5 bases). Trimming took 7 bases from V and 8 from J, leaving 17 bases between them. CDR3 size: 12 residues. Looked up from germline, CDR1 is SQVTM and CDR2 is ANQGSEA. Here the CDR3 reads CSARDSRDGYTF. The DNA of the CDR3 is TGCAGCGCTAGGGACTCCCGGGACGGCTACACCTTC.

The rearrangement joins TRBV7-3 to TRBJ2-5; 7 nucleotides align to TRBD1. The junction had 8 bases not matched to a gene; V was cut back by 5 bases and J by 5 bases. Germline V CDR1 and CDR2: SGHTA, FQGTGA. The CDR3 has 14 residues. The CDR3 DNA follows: TGTGCCAGCAGCCTAGAGGGGGCCGAGGAGACCCAGTACTTC. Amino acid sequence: CASSLEGAEETQYF.

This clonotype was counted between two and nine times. CDR3 protein: CASGPGTGSSTDTQYF. CDR3 DNA sequence: TGTGCCAGCGGTCCCGGGACAGGGAGTTCCACAGATACGCAGTATTTT. This rearrangement joins TRBV2 to TRBJ2-3, with TRBD1 identical over 9 bases. The CDR3 runs to 16 residues. Trimming at V came to 8 bases and at J to 2 bases, leaving 11 bases not matched to a gene. CDR1 and CDR2 (germline): SNHLY, FYNNEI.

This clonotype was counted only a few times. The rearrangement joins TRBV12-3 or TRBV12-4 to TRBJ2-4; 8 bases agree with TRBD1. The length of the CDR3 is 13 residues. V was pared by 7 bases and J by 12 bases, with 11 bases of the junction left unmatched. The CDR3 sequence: CASTTDRGENQYF. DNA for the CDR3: TGTGCCAGCACCACAGACAGGGGTGAAAATCAGTACTTC.